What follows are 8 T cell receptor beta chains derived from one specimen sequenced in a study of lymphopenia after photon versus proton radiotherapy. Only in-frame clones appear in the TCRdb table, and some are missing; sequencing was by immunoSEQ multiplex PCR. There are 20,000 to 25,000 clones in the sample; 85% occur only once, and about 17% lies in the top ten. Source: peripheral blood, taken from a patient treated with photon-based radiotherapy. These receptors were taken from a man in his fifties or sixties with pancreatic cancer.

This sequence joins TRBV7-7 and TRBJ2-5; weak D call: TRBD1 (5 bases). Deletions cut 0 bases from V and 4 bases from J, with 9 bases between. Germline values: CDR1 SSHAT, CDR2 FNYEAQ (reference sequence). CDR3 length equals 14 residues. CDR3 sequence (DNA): TGTGCCAGCAGCTTAGCAGGGGCAGGAGAGACCCAGTACTTC. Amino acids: CASSLAGAGETQYF. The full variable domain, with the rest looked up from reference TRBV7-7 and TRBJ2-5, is GAGVSQSPRYKVTKRGQDVTLRCDPISSHATLYWYQQALGQGPEFLTYFNYEAQPDKSGLPSDRFSAERPEGSISTLTIQRTEQRDSAMYRCASSLAGAGETQYFGPGTRLLVL.

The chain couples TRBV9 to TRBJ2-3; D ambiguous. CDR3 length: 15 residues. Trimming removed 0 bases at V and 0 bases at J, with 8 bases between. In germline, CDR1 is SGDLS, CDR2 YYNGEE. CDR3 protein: CASSVGLESTDTQYF. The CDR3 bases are TGTGCCAGCAGCGTAGGTCTAGAAAGCACAGATACGCAGTATTTT.

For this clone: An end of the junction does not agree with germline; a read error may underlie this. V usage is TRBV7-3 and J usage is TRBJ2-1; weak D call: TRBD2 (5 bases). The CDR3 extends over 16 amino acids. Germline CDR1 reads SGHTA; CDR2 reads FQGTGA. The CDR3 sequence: CAGSSSLVEGWNEQFF. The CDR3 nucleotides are TGTGCCGGCAGCTCCTCACTAGTCGAGGGATGGAATGAGCAGTTCTTC.

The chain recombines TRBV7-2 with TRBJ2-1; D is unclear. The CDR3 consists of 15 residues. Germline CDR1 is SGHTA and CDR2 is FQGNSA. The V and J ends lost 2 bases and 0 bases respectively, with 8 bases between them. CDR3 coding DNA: TGTGCCAGCAGCTTAATCTCCGACTCCTACAATGAGCAGTTCTTC. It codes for CASSLISDSYNEQFF.

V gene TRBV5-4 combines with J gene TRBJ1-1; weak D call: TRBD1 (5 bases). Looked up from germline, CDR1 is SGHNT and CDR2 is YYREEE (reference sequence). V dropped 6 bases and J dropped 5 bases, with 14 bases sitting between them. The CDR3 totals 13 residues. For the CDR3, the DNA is TGTGCCAGCATCACCCCGGGGGGAACTGAAGCTTTCTTT. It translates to CASITPGGTEAFF.

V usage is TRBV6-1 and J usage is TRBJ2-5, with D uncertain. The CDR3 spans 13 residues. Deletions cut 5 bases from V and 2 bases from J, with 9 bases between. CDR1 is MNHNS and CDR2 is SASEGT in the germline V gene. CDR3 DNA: TGTGCCAGCAGTCTCCTGCGGCAAGAGACCCAGTACTTC. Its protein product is CASSLLRQETQYF.

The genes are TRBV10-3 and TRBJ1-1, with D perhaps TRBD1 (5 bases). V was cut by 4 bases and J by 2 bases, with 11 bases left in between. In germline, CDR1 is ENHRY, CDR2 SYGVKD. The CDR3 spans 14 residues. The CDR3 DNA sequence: TGTGCCATCAGTGTTTCTGGGGCCAACACTGAAGCTTTCTTT. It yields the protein CAISVSGANTEAFF.

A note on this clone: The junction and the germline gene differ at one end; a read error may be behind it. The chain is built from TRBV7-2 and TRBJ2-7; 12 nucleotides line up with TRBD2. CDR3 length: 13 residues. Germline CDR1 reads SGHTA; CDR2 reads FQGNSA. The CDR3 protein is CASSLAGGYEQYF. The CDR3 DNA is TGTGCCAGCAGCCTAGCGGGGGGGTACGAGCAGTACTTC.